The 2 T cell receptor beta chains presented below share a single source sample, sequenced in a study of breast tumors, draining lymph nodes, adjacent tissues. TCRdb used MiXCR to reprocess the multiplex PCR reads, holding one entry per CDR3 protein. There are some 130,000 distinct CDR3 sequences in the sample; about 20% occur only once, and 2% to 2.5% lies in the top ten. Samples came from axillary lymph nodes draining the breast cancer. Source material: axillary lymph node tissue. The origin of the receptors is a female donor with breast cancer. Some clones in this sample may be carry-over from other donors' samples.

There are many counts of this clonotype. This chain connects TRBV6-1 to TRBJ2-2, with 9 bases matching TRBD1. Germline trimming cut 4 bases from V and 7 bases from J; bases unmatched to any gene: 7. This CDR3 has 15 amino acids. Germline CDR1 MNHNS, CDR2 SASEGT. The CDR3 DNA sequence: TGTGCCAGCAGTGTTTTGACAGGGGGTAACGGGGAGCTGTTTTTT. Translated: CASSVLTGGNGELFF.

Ten or more counts support this clonotype. This chain connects TRBV7-9 to TRBJ2-3; no clear D. The V gene lost 1 base and the J gene lost 1 base, with 12 bases spanning the gap. The length of the CDR3 is 16 residues. Germline assignment: CDR1 SEHNR and CDR2 FQNEAQ (reference sequence). For the CDR3, the DNA is TGTGCCAGCAGCTTAGGGTCTGGATTACGCACAGATACGCAGTATTTT. Its translation: CASSLGSGLRTDTQYF.